This is a list of T cell receptor beta chains from one sample in a study of blood T cell repertoires in COVID-19. Clones were read by immunoSEQ multiplex PCR, and TCRdb kept only the in-frame ones, dropping some. The sample contains roughly 120,000 clones, about three quarters of which appear only once. The sequencing sample was made of peripheral blood. The receptors were gathered from a woman aged 80 or older with active or convalescent COVID-19. Each CDR3 is given with its conserved first and last residue. Each record gives: V gene, J gene, clone size, D gene, CDR3 protein, CDR3 DNA. The D gene is left open where the match is weak. Size is stated for part of the rows, as once, few or many counts, or as a class when the clone is expanded.

V: TRBV5-6; J: TRBJ1-1; size: -; D: -; CDR3: CASSKQGFNTEAFF; DNA: TGTGCCAGCAGCAAACAGGGCTTTAACACTGAAGCTTTCTTT
V: TRBV29-1; J: TRBJ2-1; size: -; D: TRBD1; CDR3: CSVEPWGTGRGGQFF; DNA: TGCAGCGTTGAGCCCTGGGGGACAGGGAGGGGCGGGCAGTTCTTC
V: TRBV2; J: TRBJ2-3; size: -; D: TRBD2; CDR3: CASRGLADTQYF; DNA: TGTGCCAGCAGGGGACTAGCGGATACGCAGTATTTT
V: TRBV2; J: TRBJ1-2; size: -; D: -; CDR3: CASSQEGQGSGYTF; DNA: TGTGCCAGCAGCCAGGAGGGGCAGGGCTCTGGCTACACCTTC
V: TRBV5-1; J: TRBJ2-6; size: -; D: TRBD1; CDR3: CASGLGQGIGANVLTF; DNA: TGCGCCAGCGGCCTGGGACAGGGGATCGGGGCCAACGTCCTGACTTTC
V: TRBV5-4; J: TRBJ2-1; size: -; D: TRBD2; CDR3: CASSLVAGGPLSYNEQFF; DNA: TGTGCCAGCAGCTTGGTTGCGGGAGGGCCTTTGTCCTACAATGAGCAGTTCTTC
V: TRBV24-1; J: TRBJ2-5; size: -; D: -; CDR3: CATSAGHKETQYF; DNA: TGTGCCACCAGTGCAGGACACAAAGAGACCCAGTACTTC
V: TRBV4-1; J: TRBJ2-3; size: -; D: -; CDR3: CASSHAPSRRTSTDTQYF; DNA: TGCGCCAGCAGCCATGCTCCGAGCAGGCGTACCAGCACAGATACGCAGTATTTT
V: TRBV7-8; J: TRBJ2-7; size: many; D: TRBD1; CDR3: CASSLATGAYEQYF; DNA: TGTGCCAGCAGCTTAGCGACAGGGGCCTACGAGCAGTACTTC
V: TRBV3-1/TRBV3-2; J: TRBJ1-4; size: -; D: TRBD1; CDR3: CASSPSRDRGRGEKLFF; DNA: TGTGCCAGCAGCCCGTCCCGGGACAGGGGGCGCGGTGAAAAACTGTTTTTT
V: TRBV5-5; J: TRBJ2-2; size: -; D: TRBD2; CDR3: CASSFGLAGNTGELFF; DNA: TGTGCCAGCAGCTTCGGACTAGCGGGCAACACCGGGGAGCTGTTTTTT
V: TRBV7-6; J: TRBJ2-7; size: once; D: -; CDR3: CASSRGVSGSEQYF; DNA: TGTGCCAGCAGCAGAGGTGTGAGTGGCTCGGAGCAGTACTTC
V: TRBV29-1; J: TRBJ1-2; size: few; D: TRBD1; CDR3: CSVKGQGAFSYGYTF; DNA: TGCAGCGTAAAAGGACAGGGGGCTTTCAGCTATGGCTACACCTTC
V: TRBV5-1; J: TRBJ1-1; size: -; D: TRBD1; CDR3: CASSLTGTGDGAFF; DNA: TGCGCCAGCAGCTTGACCGGGACAGGGGACGGCGCTTTCTTT
V: TRBV2; J: TRBJ2-2; size: -; D: -; CDR3: CASRIDSNTGELFF; DNA: TGTGCCAGCAGAATAGACAGCAACACCGGGGAGCTGTTTTTT
V: TRBV5-1; J: TRBJ2-1; size: -; D: TRBD2; CDR3: CASSLLLAGGRGEQFF; DNA: TGCGCCAGCAGCCTGCTACTAGCGGGAGGGCGGGGTGAGCAGTTCTTC
V: TRBV19; J: TRBJ1-5; size: -; D: -; CDR3: CASSINPVAAQHF; DNA: TGTGCCAGTAGTATCAACCCAGTCGCCGCCCAGCATTTT
V: TRBV9; J: TRBJ1-2; size: few; D: TRBD1; CDR3: CASSAAPGQGFGYTF; DNA: TGTGCCAGCAGCGCAGCACCGGGACAGGGTTTTGGCTACACCTTC
V: TRBV19; J: TRBJ1-5; size: -; D: -; CDR3: CASSRRDRSWRDSNQPQHF; DNA: TGTGCCAGTAGTAGACGGGACCGCTCGTGGAGGGATAGCAATCAGCCCCAGCATTTT
V: TRBV5-6; J: TRBJ1-2; size: -; D: -; CDR3: CASSLPGAVYGYTF; DNA: TGTGCCAGCAGCTTACCAGGGGCTGTTTATGGCTACACCTTC
V: TRBV7-3; J: TRBJ2-3; size: -; D: TRBD2; CDR3: CASSQLAAIGDTQYF; DNA: TGTGCCAGCAGCCAGCTAGCGGCCATCGGAGATACGCAGTATTTT
V: TRBV2; J: TRBJ2-7; size: -; D: -; CDR3: CASSEALGGPPYEQYF; DNA: TGTGCCAGCAGTGAAGCCCTGGGGGGGCCCCCCTACGAGCAGTACTTC
V: TRBV7-9; J: TRBJ1-5; size: -; D: TRBD1; CDR3: CASSLEADRGVGDNQPQHF; DNA: TGTGCCAGCAGCTTAGAAGCGGACAGGGGGGTTGGGGACAATCAGCCCCAGCATTTT
V: TRBV12-3/TRBV12-4; J: TRBJ1-1; size: -; D: TRBD1; CDR3: CASGGTGHTEAFF; DNA: TGTGCCAGCGGGGGGACAGGACACACTGAAGCTTTCTTT
V: TRBV5-4; J: TRBJ2-3; size: -; D: TRBD2; CDR3: CASSRDYGTDTQYF; DNA: TGTGCCAGCAGTCGGGACTACGGCACAGATACGCAGTATTTT
V: TRBV7-2; J: TRBJ2-1; size: once; D: -; CDR3: CASTGGGWNNEQFF; DNA: TGTGCCAGCACCGGTGGCGGATGGAACAATGAGCAGTTCTTC
V: TRBV4-3; J: TRBJ2-3; size: -; D: TRBD1; CDR3: CASSPRTGVDTQYF; DNA: TGCGCCAGCAGCCCCCGGACAGGGGTGGATACGCAGTATTTT
V: TRBV27; J: TRBJ1-5; size: -; D: TRBD1; CDR3: CASSLSQGGIRTQHF; DNA: TGTGCCAGCAGTTTATCTCAGGGGGGAATCCGGACCCAGCATTTT
V: TRBV30; J: TRBJ2-7; size: -; D: -; CDR3: CACGTTPYEQYF; DNA: TGTGCCTGTGGGACAACACCCTACGAGCAGTACTTC
V: TRBV10-3; J: TRBJ2-4; size: once; D: TRBD1; CDR3: CAISGSGTDGAKNIQYF; DNA: TGTGCCATCAGTGGATCCGGGACAGATGGGGCCAAAAACATTCAGTACTTC
V: TRBV29-1; J: TRBJ1-4; size: -; D: -; CDR3: CSVEGTGTNEKLFF; DNA: TGCAGCGTTGAAGGTACAGGGACTAATGAAAAACTGTTTTTT
V: TRBV12-3/TRBV12-4; J: TRBJ2-3; size: -; D: -; CDR3: CASSLMTAQYF; DNA: TGTGCCAGCAGTTTAATGACAGCGCAGTATTTT
V: TRBV2; J: TRBJ2-2; size: -; D: TRBD2; CDR3: CASIDGRAGGELFF; DNA: TGTGCCAGCATCGACGGGAGGGCCGGCGGGGAGCTGTTTTTT